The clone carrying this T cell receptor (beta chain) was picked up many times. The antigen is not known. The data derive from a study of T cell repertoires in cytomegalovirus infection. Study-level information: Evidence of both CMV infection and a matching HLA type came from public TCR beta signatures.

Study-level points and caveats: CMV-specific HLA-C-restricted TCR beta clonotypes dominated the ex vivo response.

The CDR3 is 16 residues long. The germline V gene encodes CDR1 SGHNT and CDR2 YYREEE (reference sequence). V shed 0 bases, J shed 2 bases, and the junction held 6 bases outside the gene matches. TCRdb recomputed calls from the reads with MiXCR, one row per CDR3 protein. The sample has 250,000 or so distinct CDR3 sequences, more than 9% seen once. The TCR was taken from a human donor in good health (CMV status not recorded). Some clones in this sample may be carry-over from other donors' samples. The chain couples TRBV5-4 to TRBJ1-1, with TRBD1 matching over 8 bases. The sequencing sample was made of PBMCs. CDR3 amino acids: CASSLGTGGGNTEAFF. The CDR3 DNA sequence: TGTGCCAGCAGCTTGGGAACAGGGGGAGGAAACACTGAAGCTTTCTTT. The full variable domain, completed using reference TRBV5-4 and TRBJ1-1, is ETGVTQSPTHLIKTRGQQVTLRCSSQSGHNTVSWYQQALGQGPQFIFQYYREEENGRGNFPPRFSGLQFPNYSSELNVNALELDDSALYLCASSLGTGGGNTEAFFGQGTRLTVV.